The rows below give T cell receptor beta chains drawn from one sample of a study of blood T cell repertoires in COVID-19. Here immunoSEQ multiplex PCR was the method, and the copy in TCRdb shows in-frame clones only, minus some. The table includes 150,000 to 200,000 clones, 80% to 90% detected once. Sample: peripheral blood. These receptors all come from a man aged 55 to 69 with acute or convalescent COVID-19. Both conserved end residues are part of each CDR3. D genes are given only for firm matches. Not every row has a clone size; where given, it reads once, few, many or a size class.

CASSTSGSGTGELFF	TGTGCCAGCAGTACTAGCGGGAGCGGCACCGGGGAGCTGTTTTTT	NA	TRBD2	TRBJ2-2	TRBV2
CASSLSGSRGNTIYF	TGTGCCAGCAGTTTATCGGGCTCTCGTGGAAACACCATATATTTT	NA	NA	TRBJ1-3	TRBV27
CASVGQGLGTGELFF	TGTGCCAGCGTAGGACAGGGTTTGGGCACCGGGGAGCTGTTTTTT	NA	TRBD1	TRBJ2-2	TRBV6-5
CASSRAGGEQFF	TGTGCCAGCAGCCGTGCGGGAGGAGAGCAGTTCTTC	NA	TRBD2	TRBJ2-1	TRBV6-2/TRBV6-3
CASSEGRGTEAFF	TGTGCCAGCAGTGAAGGGAGGGGCACTGAAGCTTTCTTT	NA	NA	TRBJ1-1	TRBV6-1
CASTHSNQPQHF	TGTGCCAGCACCCATAGCAATCAGCCCCAGCATTTT	NA	NA	TRBJ1-5	TRBV11-1
CAISVGGGYLRETQYF	TGTGCCATCAGTGTTGGGGGGGGCTACTTGCGGGAGACCCAGTACTTC	NA	NA	TRBJ2-5	TRBV10-3
CASSLGSGRAYEQYF	TGTGCCAGCAGCTTAGGAAGCGGGAGGGCCTACGAGCAGTACTTC	NA	TRBD2	TRBJ2-7	TRBV7-9
CSVEGQSYEQYF	TGCAGCGTTGAGGGACAGTCCTACGAGCAGTACTTC	NA	TRBD1	TRBJ2-7	TRBV29-1
CASSFSGSYTDTQYF	TGCGCCAGCAGCTTCTCCGGGTCCTACACAGATACGCAGTATTTT	NA	NA	TRBJ2-3	TRBV5-1
CASSEQRVGSYEQYF	TGTGCCAGCAGTGAGCAGCGGGTAGGCTCCTACGAGCAGTACTTC	NA	NA	TRBJ2-7	TRBV6-1
CASRNRNEQFF	TGTGCCAGCAGGAACAGGAATGAGCAGTTCTTC	NA	NA	TRBJ2-1	TRBV28
CASSVQSGPQETQYF	TGTGCCAGCAGCGTTCAAAGCGGGCCCCAAGAGACCCAGTACTTC	NA	NA	TRBJ2-5	TRBV9
CASRPGTSGAVAQFF	TGTGCCAGCAGACCAGGGACTAGCGGAGCGGTGGCGCAGTTCTTC	NA	TRBD2	TRBJ2-1	TRBV27
CASSPGTSDYNEQFF	TGTGCCAGCAGCCCCGGAACTAGCGACTACAATGAGCAGTTCTTC	once	TRBD2	TRBJ2-1	TRBV7-3
CASRIYRLAGDYEQYF	TGTGCCAGCAGAATTTATCGGCTAGCGGGCGACTACGAGCAGTACTTC	NA	TRBD2	TRBJ2-7	TRBV27
CASSGYQGNYGYTF	TGTGCCAGTAGTGGATACCAGGGGAACTATGGCTACACCTTC	NA	NA	TRBJ1-2	TRBV19
CASSPSRTGAYEQYF	TGCGCCAGCAGCCCCTCTCGGACAGGGGCCTACGAGCAGTACTTC	few	TRBD1	TRBJ2-7	TRBV4-1
CAISEGSGSHEQYF	TGTGCCATCAGTGAGGGTAGCGGGAGCCACGAGCAGTACTTC	once	TRBD2	TRBJ2-7	TRBV10-3
CASSQDLTGLAGGRRNEQFF	TGTGCCAGCAGCCAAGACTTAACGGGACTAGCGGGAGGACGACGGAATGAGCAGTTCTTC	NA	TRBD2	TRBJ2-1	TRBV3-1/TRBV3-2
CASILAGIMNTEAFF	TGTGCCAGCATCCTGGCAGGGATCATGAACACTGAAGCTTTCTTT	NA	NA	TRBJ1-1	TRBV28
CASSFGDRRANEQFF	TGTGCCAGCAGCTTTGGGGACAGGCGGGCCAATGAGCAGTTCTTC	once	TRBD1	TRBJ2-1	TRBV7-3
CASSFRDRRNYEQYF	TGTGCCAGCAGCTTCCGGGACAGGCGTAACTACGAGCAGTACTTC	NA	TRBD1	TRBJ2-7	TRBV13
CASSDNGAAGYTF	TGTGCCAGCAGTGACAATGGGGCTGCTGGCTACACCTTC	NA	NA	TRBJ1-2	TRBV2
CASSPRTGVNEQFF	TGTGCCAGCAGCCCAAGGACAGGGGTGAATGAGCAGTTCTTC	NA	TRBD1	TRBJ2-1	TRBV7-9
CASSPGQETQYF	TGCGCCAGCAGTCCAGGACAAGAGACCCAGTACTTC	NA	NA	TRBJ2-5	TRBV5-1
CASSLVAGGPNAQFF	TGTGCCAGCAGCTTGGTAGCGGGAGGGCCCAATGCGCAGTTCTTC	NA	TRBD2	TRBJ2-1	TRBV5-6
CASSEGLGYGYTF	TGTGCCAGCAGTGAAGGCCTAGGCTATGGCTACACCTTC	NA	NA	TRBJ1-2	TRBV2
CASSAQGLVNTEAFF	TGTGCCAGCAGTGCGCAGGGGCTGGTGAACACTGAAGCTTTCTTT	NA	NA	TRBJ1-1	TRBV25-1
CSVEDSGPIGEQYF	TGCAGCGTTGAAGATAGCGGCCCGATAGGCGAGCAGTACTTC	NA	NA	TRBJ2-7	TRBV29-1
CASRTGGNTEAFF	TGTGCCAGCAGAACAGGGGGGAACACTGAAGCTTTCTTT	NA	TRBD1	TRBJ1-1	TRBV28
CASSQGPSGRPEQFF	TGTGCCAGCAGCCAAGGGCCTAGCGGGAGACCTGAGCAGTTCTTC	NA	TRBD2	TRBJ2-1	TRBV3-1/TRBV3-2
CASRGAGHSGNTIYF	TGTGCCAGCCGGGGGGCAGGACACTCTGGAAACACCATATATTTT	few	NA	TRBJ1-3	TRBV19
CASSFAVNVEAFF	TGTGCCAGCAGTTTCGCGGTAAACGTGGAAGCTTTCTTT	once	NA	TRBJ1-1	TRBV28
CASSKTGQYGYTF	TGTGCCAGCAGTAAAACCGGACAGTATGGCTACACCTTC	NA	NA	TRBJ1-2	TRBV6-5
CASRQPSGVYGYTF	TGTGCCAGCAGACAGCCGAGCGGTGTGTATGGCTACACCTTC	NA	NA	TRBJ1-2	TRBV7-2
CASSQRDNEQFF	TGTGCCAGCAGTCAGCGGGACAATGAGCAGTTCTTC	NA	NA	TRBJ2-1	TRBV6-5
CASSATGQGATDTQYF	TGTGCCAGCAGCGCAACGGGACAGGGGGCCACAGATACGCAGTATTTT	NA	TRBD1	TRBJ2-3	TRBV9
CASSSTAQGVYEQYF	TGTGCCAGCAGTTCCACCGCCCAGGGGGTGTACGAGCAGTACTTC	NA	TRBD1	TRBJ2-7	TRBV28